A selection of T cell receptor beta chains follows, all from one sample in a study of vaccination effects on CD4 cells after COVID-19. Profiling relied on immunoSEQ multiplex PCR, and the TCRdb table lists in-frame clones only, not all of them. The table lists about 37,000 clones, under 85% of them singletons. No antigen has been assigned to these receptors. Sample: CD4+ T cells from PBMCs cultured without peptide, taken before COVID-19 vaccination. Every receptor here comes from a human donor who received a COVID-19 vaccine. Each CDR3 is given with its conserved first and last residue. A D gene is named only where the DNA matches it firmly. The size field is filled for only some rows; it gives once, few, many or a size class.

D	size	V	J	CDR3	DNA
TRBD1	few	TRBV5-1	TRBJ2-7	CASSLDRGSYEQYF	TGCGCCAGCAGCCTGGACAGGGGGTCCTACGAGCAGTACTTC
TRBD2	NA	TRBV9	TRBJ2-7	CASSLAGGHGHEQYF	TGTGCCAGCAGCCTGGCGGGGGGCCACGGCCACGAGCAGTACTTC
TRBD2	NA	TRBV6-6	TRBJ2-5	CASRVAGWETQYF	TGTGCCAGCAGGGTAGCGGGTTGGGAGACCCAGTACTTC
NA	NA	TRBV10-3	TRBJ2-7	CAISESLVDREQYF	TGTGCCATCAGTGAGTCTCTGGTGGATCGCGAGCAGTACTTC
NA	few	TRBV4-1	TRBJ1-2	CASSQEHRTPYGYTF	TGCGCCAGCAGCCAAGAGCACAGGACACCATATGGCTACACCTTC
NA	NA	TRBV7-9	TRBJ2-7	CASSVVGSEQYF	TGTGCCAGCAGCGTTGTTGGGTCCGAGCAGTACTTC
NA	NA	TRBV9	TRBJ1-1	CASSVGGPGTEAFF	TGTGCCAGCAGCGTCGGGGGGCCAGGCACTGAAGCTTTCTTT
NA	NA	TRBV5-6	TRBJ2-7	CASSWWGTYEQYF	TGTGCCAGCAGCTGGTGGGGGACCTACGAGCAGTACTTC
NA	NA	TRBV7-3	TRBJ2-5	CASSPHARETQYF	TGTGCCAGCAGCCCACACGCCCGGGAGACCCAGTACTTC
NA	NA	TRBV6-2/TRBV6-3	TRBJ1-2	CASSYSIGVGYTF	TGTGCCAGCAGTTACTCGATTGGGGTCGGCTACACCTTC
TRBD1	NA	TRBV5-1	TRBJ1-2	CASSPGGLSYGYTF	TGCGCCAGCAGTCCAGGGGGCTTGAGCTATGGCTACACCTTC
TRBD1	once	TRBV19	TRBJ2-5	CASSQGAQETQYF	TGTGCCAGTAGTCAGGGGGCCCAAGAGACCCAGTACTTC
NA	NA	TRBV5-6	TRBJ1-6	CASSLGMENSPLHF	TGTGCCAGCAGCTTGGGTATGGAAAATTCACCCCTCCACTTT
NA	NA	TRBV6-5	TRBJ1-1	CASSRGPNTEAFF	TGTGCCAGCAGTAGGGGACCGAACACTGAAGCTTTCTTT
NA	NA	TRBV2	TRBJ1-4	CASSEVTGMNEKLFF	TGTGCCAGCAGTGAAGTAACAGGGATGAATGAAAAACTGTTTTTT
TRBD2	NA	TRBV9	TRBJ2-1	CASSVALAGGRREQFF	TGTGCCAGCAGCGTAGCACTAGCGGGAGGGCGGCGTGAGCAGTTCTTC
NA	NA	TRBV4-2	TRBJ1-3	CASSQERMSGNTIYF	TGTGCCAGCAGCCAAGAGCGGATGTCTGGAAACACCATATATTTT
TRBD1	NA	TRBV6-5	TRBJ2-7	CASSYLDGTAFYRQYF	TGTGCCAGCAGTTACTTGGACGGGACAGCCTTTTATAGGCAGTACTTC
TRBD1	NA	TRBV3-1/TRBV3-2	TRBJ2-3	CASSPKGQGTDTQYF	TGTGCCAGCAGCCCCAAAGGACAGGGCACAGATACGCAGTATTTT
TRBD2	NA	TRBV6-5	TRBJ2-1	CASSYERGTYNEQFF	TGTGCCAGCAGTTACGAGCGGGGGACATACAATGAGCAGTTCTTC
NA	NA	TRBV7-2	TRBJ1-2	CASSSNTRNYGYTF	TGTGCCAGCAGCTCAAATACACGGAACTATGGCTACACCTTC
TRBD1	once	TRBV28	TRBJ2-5	CASSLFGTGLLETQYF	TGTGCCAGCAGTTTATTCGGGACAGGACTTCTAGAGACCCAGTACTTC
NA	NA	TRBV25-1	TRBJ1-1	CASSGFPGRNTEAFF	TGTGCCAGCAGTGGATTTCCGGGCCGTAACACTGAAGCTTTCTTT
TRBD2	NA	TRBV20-1	TRBJ2-7	CSASVTSETYEQYF	TGCAGTGCTAGTGTGACTAGCGAGACCTACGAGCAGTACTTC
TRBD1	few	TRBV19	TRBJ2-7	CASSRAGGPYEQYF	TGTGCCAGTAGTAGGGCAGGGGGTCCCTACGAGCAGTACTTC
NA	few	TRBV7-2	TRBJ2-7	CASSPGWGFEQYF	TGTGCCAGCAGCCCAGGGTGGGGGTTCGAGCAGTACTTC
NA	NA	TRBV5-1	TRBJ2-3	CASSYSGSTDTQYF	TGCGCCAGCAGCTACAGCGGGAGCACAGATACGCAGTATTTT
NA	few	TRBV30	TRBJ1-2	CAWSWVGARNYGYTF	TGTGCCTGGAGTTGGGTGGGGGCACGAAACTATGGCTACACCTTC
NA	NA	TRBV27	TRBJ1-1	CASSTGPNTEAFF	TGTGCCAGCAGTACGGGTCCGAACACTGAAGCTTTCTTT
NA	NA	TRBV10-3	TRBJ2-1	CAISELGLDNEQFF	TGTGCCATCAGTGAGTTGGGTCTGGACAATGAGCAGTTCTTC
NA	once	TRBV2	TRBJ2-6	CASNSAPAGFGIF	TGTGCCAGCAACTCCGCCCCCGCAGGGTTCGGTATTTTC
NA	NA	TRBV12-3/TRBV12-4	TRBJ1-2	CASSRSGSYGYTF	TGTGCCAGCAGCAGATCAGGGAGCTATGGCTACACCTTC
NA	few	TRBV7-2	TRBJ2-5	CASSQGPRQETQYF	TGTGCCAGCAGCCAAGGACCCAGACAAGAGACCCAGTACTTC
NA	NA	TRBV3-1/TRBV3-2	TRBJ2-5	CASSQGGGPARETQYF	TGTGCCAGCAGCCAAGGAGGGGGTCCAGCCAGGGAGACCCAGTACTTC
NA	few	TRBV7-2	TRBJ1-2	CASSPSGYGYTF	TGTGCCAGCAGCCCCAGTGGATATGGCTACACCTTC
NA	NA	TRBV11-3	TRBJ2-3	CASSLAASGGTDTQYF	TGTGCCAGCAGCTTAGCGGCGAGTGGCGGTACAGATACGCAGTATTTT
TRBD1	NA	TRBV6-5	TRBJ1-1	CASGDRGNTEAFF	TGTGCCAGCGGCGACAGGGGGAACACTGAAGCTTTCTTT
NA	few	TRBV6-5	TRBJ1-6	CASSPRSQNNSPLHF	TGTGCCAGCAGTCCCAGGAGCCAGAATAATTCACCCCTCCACTTT
NA	few	TRBV5-4	TRBJ2-2	CASSPGQHGELFF	TGTGCCAGCAGCCCCGGACAGCACGGGGAGCTGTTTTTT
TRBD1	NA	TRBV11-3	TRBJ2-2	CASSLGTGSGELFF	TGTGCCAGCAGCTTAGGGACAGGGTCCGGGGAGCTGTTTTTT
TRBD1	NA	TRBV18	TRBJ2-2	CASSPKGQFTGELFF	TGTGCCAGCTCACCAAAGGGACAGTTCACCGGGGAGCTGTTTTTT
NA	NA	TRBV19	TRBJ1-6	CASSMRTNLNSPLHF	TGTGCCAGTAGTATGCGGACAAACCTAAATTCACCCCTCCACTTT
NA	once	TRBV6-5	TRBJ2-1	CASRFRGSYNEQFF	TGTGCCAGCAGATTTCGAGGGTCCTACAATGAGCAGTTCTTC
NA	once	TRBV27	TRBJ2-2	CASSLNTGELFF	TGTGCCAGCAGTCTGAACACCGGGGAGCTGTTTTTT
NA	NA	TRBV30	TRBJ1-2	CAWSVRRLAGGYTF	TGTGCCTGGAGTGTGAGGCGGCTTGCGGGGGGCTACACCTTC